This TCR beta chain was retrieved from a study of T cells expressing NK-cell markers. There are 15 residues in the CDR3. Looked up from germline, CDR1 is LGHNA and CDR2 is YNFKEQ. TCRdb re-analyzed the 5' RACE reads; it lists each CDR3 protein once, without DNA. This specimen shows about 430,000 distinct CDR3 sequences; the ten leading clones hold 1.4%. The clonotype was recovered from a woman aged 45 to 65 in good health. This rearrangement joins TRBV4-2 to TRBJ2-7; the D call from TCRdb, TRBD1, cannot be confirmed without DNA. Source material: blood T cells: a sorted CD56 or NKG2C T cell subset, CD4+ or CD8+ T cells, or bulk PBMC T cells (not recorded which). CDR3 protein: CASSQPGQLSYEQYF.